This T cell receptor beta chain was documented in a study of blood T cell repertoires in COVID-19. Study summary: Italy, Spain and the United States were the sources of the convalescent and acute COVID-19 samples. Sample material is recorded as cDNA or gDNA derived from T cells, B-cell-depleted T cells, or PBMCs.

Using immunoSEQ multiplex PCR, the repertoire was profiled, and TCRdb retains in-frame clones only, with some absent. The table includes 75,000 to 90,000 clones, more than 85% detected once. The sample comprised peripheral blood. This receptor was obtained from a man older than 75 with active or convalescent COVID-19.

The CDR3 DNA follows: TGTGCCAGCAGCCACTTAGCGGGACAAGAGACCCAGTACTTC. Its translation: CASSHLAGQETQYF. The chain carries TRBV3-1 (or the pseudogene TRBV3-2) and TRBJ2-5; 8 bases are a match to TRBD2. Per the germline V gene, CDR1 is LGHDT and CDR2 is YNNKEL (reference sequence). V lost 3 bases and J lost 2; bases outside the gene matches: 2. The CDR3 is made up of 14 amino acids.